This TCR beta chain is from a study of blood T cell repertoires in COVID-19. On the study more broadly: Specimens from acute and convalescent COVID-19 originated in the United States, Italy and Spain.

Participants, about 18 to 95 years old, spanned about two dozen US areas. Allocation to cohorts depended on clinical history reported by the participants. The protocol was immunoSEQ multiplex PCR, while the TCRdb copy is restricted to in-frame clones and leaves out a portion. The sample holds 350,000 to 450,000 clones, approximately 91% seen once. Looked up from germline, CDR1 is SGHDT and CDR2 is YYEEEE. This CDR3 has 15 amino acids. Trimming took off 1 base at V and 1 base at J, with 11 bases between the two ends. The chain uses TRBV5-6 and TRBJ1-1; D is undetermined. The origin of this receptor is a woman aged 40 to 55 who had been exposed to COVID-19. The sequenced sample consisted of PBMCs or T cells enriched from blood (not recorded which). In DNA, the CDR3 is TGTGCCAGCAGCTTGTCGTTTACAGCGAACACTGAAGCTTTCTTT. It encodes CASSLSFTANTEAFF.